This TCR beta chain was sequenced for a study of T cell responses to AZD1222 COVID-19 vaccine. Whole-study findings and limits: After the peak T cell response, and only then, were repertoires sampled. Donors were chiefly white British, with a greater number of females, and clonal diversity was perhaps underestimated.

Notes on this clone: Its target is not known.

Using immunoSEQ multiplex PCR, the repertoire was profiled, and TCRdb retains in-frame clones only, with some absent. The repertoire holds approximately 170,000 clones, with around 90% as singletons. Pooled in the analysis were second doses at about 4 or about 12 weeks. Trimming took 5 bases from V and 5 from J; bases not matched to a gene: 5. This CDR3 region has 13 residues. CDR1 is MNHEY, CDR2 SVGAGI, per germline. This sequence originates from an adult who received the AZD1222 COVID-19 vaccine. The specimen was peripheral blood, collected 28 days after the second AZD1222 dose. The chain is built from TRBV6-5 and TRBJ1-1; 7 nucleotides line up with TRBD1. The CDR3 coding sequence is TGTGCCAGCAGTCTTACAGGGGAGACTGAAGCTTTCTTT. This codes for CASSLTGETEAFF.